The 19 T cell receptor beta chains below all came from one sample that was sequenced in a study of CD8 T cells in Susac syndrome. The RNA input was roughly 0.45 to 1 ug, and it was reverse transcribed with random hexamers. TCRdb redid the calling of the immunoSEQ multiplex PCR reads with MiXCR, one entry per CDR3 protein. Of approximately 170,000 distinct CDR3 sequences detected, just under 95% appear once; the ten largest clones hold 0.12% to 0.15%. The sequencing sample was made of CD4+ T cells from PBMCs. The receptors here all came from a human donor in good health.

This chain joins TRBV5-1 and TRBJ2-7, with a weak D call TRBD1 (5 bases). This CDR3 contains 14 residues. Per the germline V gene, CDR1 is SGHRS and CDR2 is YFSETQ. V lost 0 bases and J lost 5, with 12 bases in between. The CDR3 sequence: CASSLDSRANEQYF. CDR3 DNA: TGCGCCAGCAGCTTGGATAGCAGGGCCAACGAGCAGTACTTC. Full variable domain (remainder filled in from reference TRBV5-1 and TRBJ2-7): KAGVTQTPRYLIKTRGQQVTLSCSPISGHRSVSWYQQTPGQGLQFLFEYFSETQRNKGNFPGRFSGRQFSNSRSEMNVSTLELGDSALYLCASSLDSRANEQYFGPGTRLTVT.

V usage is TRBV3-1 and J usage is TRBJ2-5; D is undetermined. CDR1 LGHDT and CDR2 YNNKEL come from the germline V gene (reference sequence). V lost 0 bases, J lost 12 bases, and 14 bases lay in between. The CDR3 covers 13 residues. CDR3 region: CASSQDWLPNKYF. In DNA, the CDR3 is TGTGCCAGCAGCCAAGATTGGCTACCAAACAAGTACTTC.

The CDR3 here is CAWSVSGYEQYF. The CDR3 DNA follows: TGTGCCTGGAGTGTCTCAGGCTACGAGCAGTACTTC. The chain couples TRBV30 to TRBJ2-7; D not certain. The CDR3 length is 12 residues. V was clipped by 0 bases and J by 3 bases, with 6 bases between them. CDR1 is GTSNPN and CDR2 is SVGIG in the germline V gene (reference sequence).

The chain joins TRBV6-5 to TRBJ2-7, with 9 bases identical to TRBD1. The CDR3 covers 16 residues. Germline loops: CDR1 MNHEY, CDR2 SVGAGI. Trimming at V came to 6 bases and at J to 0 bases, leaving 9 bases not matched to a gene. This CDR3 reads CASSLQRTGASYEQYF. The CDR3 bases are TGTGCCAGCAGCTTACAAAGGACAGGGGCCTCCTACGAGCAGTACTTC.

This chain links TRBV5-1 with TRBJ2-1; 10 bases match TRBD2. J was trimmed by 7 bases and V by 0 bases; bases with no gene match: 10. CDR3 size: 17 residues. The V gene's germline CDR1 is SGHRS and CDR2 YFSETQ. CDR3 nucleotides: TGCGCCAGCAGCTTGGATGTAGCGGGGGGCTCCAGAAATGAGCAGTTCTTC. Translating gives CASSLDVAGGSRNEQFF.

V is TRBV7-9 and J is TRBJ1-6; D perhaps matches TRBD1 (5 bases). V shed 2 bases and J shed 11 bases, with 10 bases lying between them. This CDR3 region has 13 residues. The germline V gene has CDR1 SEHNR and CDR2 FQNEAQ (reference sequence). In DNA, the CDR3 is TGTGCCAGCAGCTTAAGTTCGGGGCCACCCCTCCACTTT. Translated: CASSLSSGPPLHF. Variable domain in full (rest from reference TRBV7-9 and TRBJ1-6): DTGVSQNPRHKITKRGQNVTFRCDPISEHNRLYWYRQTLGQGPEFLTYFQNEAQLEKSRLLSDRFSAERPKGSFSTLEIQRTEQGDSAMYLCASSLSSGPPLHFGNGTRLTVT.

The V gene is TRBV19, the J gene TRBJ2-7; 9 nucleotides line up with TRBD2. The CDR3 has 15 residues. V lost 6 bases, J lost 6 bases, and 12 bases stayed unmatched. Germline V lookup: CDR1 LNHDA, CDR2 SQIVND (reference sequence). CDR3 region: CASRRESGGTAEQYF. DNA for the CDR3: TGTGCCAGTAGGAGGGAGAGCGGGGGGACTGCCGAGCAGTACTTC.

The chain combines TRBV20-1 with TRBJ2-1; D is ambiguous. Trimming stripped 0 bases from V and 3 bases from J, with 12 bases between. CDR3 length equals 15 residues. Germline CDR1 and CDR2: DFQATT and SNEGSKA (reference sequence). CDR3 DNA sequence: TGCAGTGCTAGAGATCAGCAAGCTAGCTACAATGAGCAGTTCTTC. Its translation is CSARDQQASYNEQFF.

The chain couples TRBV10-3 to TRBJ2-7; no clear D gene. The V gene lost 0 bases and the J gene lost 4 bases, with 4 bases spanning the gap. CDR1 ENHRY and CDR2 SYGVKD come from the germline V gene. The CDR3 is made up of 12 amino acids. The CDR3 spells CAISESAYEQYF. Here the CDR3 DNA reads TGTGCCATCAGTGAGTCGGCATACGAGCAGTACTTC.

This chain links TRBV6-1 with TRBJ1-6; no definite D call. The germline gives CDR1 MNHNS, CDR2 SASEGT. The CDR3 runs 13 residues. Trimming took off 6 bases at V and 6 bases at J, with 9 bases between the two ends. The CDR3 coding sequence is TGTGCCAGCAGCCAACAGATTAATTCACCCCTCCACTTT. Translated, it gives CASSQQINSPLHF.

The V call is TRBV9, the J call TRBJ1-2; D is undetermined. The germline gives CDR1 SGDLS, CDR2 YYNGEE. The CDR3 contains 13 residues. The V gene lost 4 bases and the J gene lost 3 bases, with 10 bases spanning the gap. This CDR3 is CASSPDLDYGYTF. The CDR3 DNA follows: TGTGCCAGCAGCCCGGACTTGGACTATGGCTACACCTTC.

The V call is TRBV3-1, the J call TRBJ2-4; perhaps TRBD2 as D (7 bases). V lost 1 base and J 10 bases, leaving 14 bases between the germline ends. Germline V lookup: CDR1 LGHDT, CDR2 YNNKEL (reference sequence). The length of the CDR3 is 14 residues. The CDR3 DNA follows: TGTGCCAGCAGCCAAGTCTCCAAGGGGGGGATTCAGTACTTC. This sequence encodes CASSQVSKGGIQYF.

The chain joins TRBV7-9 to TRBJ2-1; tentative D call: TRBD2 (7 bases). The germline V gene has CDR1 SEHNR and CDR2 FQNEAQ (reference sequence). With 7 bases removed from V and 2 bases from J, the gap between germline ends came to 15 bases. The CDR3 has 15 residues. The CDR3: CASTPLGGPYNEQFF. The CDR3, as DNA: TGTGCCAGCACCCCTCTCGGGGGGCCCTACAATGAGCAGTTCTTC.

This clonotype was counted a few times. This chain's CDR3 is CSVERVGQGNGYTF. CDR3 DNA sequence: TGCAGCGTTGAAAGGGTAGGACAGGGTAATGGCTACACCTTC. The rearrangement joins TRBV29-1 to TRBJ1-2; 8 bases map to TRBD1. V was clipped by 2 bases and J by 6 bases; unmatched bases: 8. CDR1 is SQVTM and CDR2 is ANQGSEA in the germline V gene. The CDR3 is made up of 14 amino acids.

V gene TRBV9 combines with J gene TRBJ2-1, with 9 bases identical to TRBD1. The CDR3 totals 13 residues. The germline CDR1 and CDR2 sequences are SGDLS and YYNGEE. The junction had 4 bases not matched to a gene; V was cut back by 3 bases and J by 9 bases. CDR3 nucleotide sequence: TGTGCCAGCAGCGGTACAGGGGGCGGTGAGCAGTTCTTC. Protein product: CASSGTGGGEQFF. The complete variable domain, with remaining parts taken from reference TRBV9 and TRBJ2-1, reads DSGVTQTPKHLITATGQRVTLRCSPRSGDLSVYWYQQSLDQGLQFLIQYYNGEERAKGNILERFSAQQFPDLHSELNLSSLELGDSALYFCASSGTGGGEQFFGPGTRLTVL.

The chain recombines TRBV2 with TRBJ2-1, with D perhaps matching TRBD2 (5 bases). CDR3 length equals 15 residues. Germline assignment: CDR1 SNHLY and CDR2 FYNNEI. V lost 3 bases, J lost 1 base, and 10 bases lay in between. The DNA of the CDR3 is TGTGCCAGCAGTGAGTTGTCGGGGTCCTACAATGAGCAGTTCTTC. Translated: CASSELSGSYNEQFF.

V gene TRBV10-3 combines with J gene TRBJ2-5; weak D call: TRBD1 (6 bases). CDR1 is ENHRY, CDR2 SYGVKD, per germline. The V and J ends lost 4 bases and 2 bases respectively, with 17 bases between them. The CDR3 runs 16 residues. The CDR3 DNA reads as TGTGCCATCAGTGCTTCAAACAGGGCCGGTCAAGAGACCCAGTACTTC. Residues: CAISASNRAGQETQYF.

The CDR3 region is CASRDGLGQGRSYEQYF. CDR3 DNA sequence: TGTGCCAGCAGGGATGGTCTGGGACAGGGTAGGTCCTACGAGCAGTACTTC. The rearrangement joins TRBV2 to TRBJ2-7; the match to TRBD1 covers 9 bases. V lost 6 bases, J lost 1 base, and 13 bases stayed unmatched. The CDR3 consists of 17 residues. Germline-derived CDR1 and CDR2 are SNHLY and FYNNEI.

V gene TRBV29-1 combines with J gene TRBJ1-1; D not certain. V was cut by 0 bases and J by 6 bases, with 11 bases left in between. The CDR3 loop spans 13 amino acids. Germline loops: CDR1 SQVTM, CDR2 ANQGSEA. The CDR3 here is CSVEDWGGAEAFF. Here the CDR3 DNA reads TGCAGCGTTGAAGATTGGGGTGGCGCTGAAGCTTTCTTT.